The sequence of this T cell receptor (beta chain) was determined in a study of T-cell memory formation after mild COVID-19. On the study more broadly: In these data, TCR clusters were largely donor specific.

V gave up 4 bases and J gave up 4 bases; unmatched junction bases: 9. In germline, CDR1 is SGHAT, CDR2 FQNNGV. The CDR3 has 18 amino acids. Each CDR3 protein is one row after TCRdb ran MiXCR on the 5' RACE reads. This sample has 310,000 or so distinct CDR3 sequences; about a sixth occur once, and the top ten carry more than 20%. This clonotype has only a few counts. What was sequenced was PBMCs or a T cell subset sorted from them (not recorded which). The TCR was taken from a man in his late teens or twenties who had mild COVID-19 (a few samples of this study predate the infection). Cell type and time point are not known. V is TRBV11-2 and J is TRBJ2-2, with 13 positions matching TRBD2. CDR3 sequence reads: CASSSLTSGGRSTGELFF. CDR3 nucleotides: TGTGCCAGCAGCTCCCTGACTAGCGGGGGGCGTAGCACCGGGGAGCTGTTTTTT.